These 21 T cell receptor beta chains share one sample of origin, sequenced in a study of chemoradiotherapy in HPV16-positive cancers. Clones were sequenced by immunoSEQ multiplex PCR, and TCRdb holds only the in-frame ones, with some missing. The profile covers just over 7,500 clones, with about 86% appearing a single time and roughly 3% taken by the ten largest. Material: blood, obtained from a patient who underwent chemoradiotherapy. All receptors come from a human donor with HPV-associated anogenital cancer.

The chain couples TRBV7-9 to TRBJ1-3; D is ambiguous. With 2 bases removed from V and 0 bases from J, the gap between germline ends came to 17 bases. CDR1 and CDR2 from the germline V gene are SEHNR and FQNEAQ (reference sequence). The CDR3 sequence is 18 residues long. CDR3 sequence: CASSLFRPRTDSGNTIYF. The CDR3 DNA reads as TGTGCCAGCAGCTTATTTCGGCCTCGGACTGACTCTGGAAACACCATATATTTT.

The chain carries TRBV27 and TRBJ2-7, with D unresolved. Trimming shortened V by 9 bases and J by 2 bases, and 14 bases separated the two germline ends. The CDR3 sequence is 13 residues long. From germline, CDR1 is MNHEY and CDR2 SMNVEV (reference sequence). Here the CDR3 reads CASRPHSPYEQYF. The CDR3 region has the DNA TGTGCCAGTCGACCCCACTCCCCCTACGAGCAGTACTTC.

The chain combines TRBV28 with TRBJ1-2; weak D call: TRBD1 (6 bases). CDR1 MDHEN and CDR2 SYDVKM come from the germline V gene. V gave up 5 bases and J gave up 4 bases, with 17 bases separating them. This CDR3 has 15 amino acids. Here the CDR3 reads CASSTPSWTAYGYTF. The CDR3 nucleotides are TGTGCCAGCAGTACTCCTTCCTGGACAGCCTATGGCTACACCTTC.

The chain uses TRBV7-9 and TRBJ1-2; D uncertain. Between the trimmed V and J ends, which lost 2 bases and 6 bases, there was a span of 19 bases. CDR1 SEHNR and CDR2 FQNEAQ come from the germline V gene (reference sequence). The CDR3 is made up of 16 amino acids. CDR3 in amino acids: CASSLLTPYVKNGYTF. CDR3 coding DNA: TGTGCCAGCAGCTTACTAACCCCCTACGTGAAGAATGGCTACACCTTC. Full variable domain (missing parts from reference TRBV7-9 and TRBJ1-2): DTGVSQNPRHKITKRGQNVTFRCDPISEHNRLYWYRQTLGQGPEFLTYFQNEAQLEKSRLLSDRFSAERPKGSFSTLEIQRTEQGDSAMYLCASSLLTPYVKNGYTFGSGTRLTVV.

This rearrangement joins TRBV9 to TRBJ2-2; 8 bases fit TRBD1. The junction had 10 bases not matched to a gene; V was cut back by 4 bases and J by 8 bases. The CDR3 sequence is 15 residues long. CDR1 and CDR2 (germline): SGDLS, YYNGEE. As DNA, the CDR3 is TGTGCCAGCAGCCCCCCTCAGGGGGCGGGAGGGGAGCTGTTTTTT. It encodes CASSPPQGAGGELFF.

V and J are TRBV11-2 and TRBJ2-7; D ambiguous. CDR1 is SGHAT, CDR2 FQNNGV, per germline. The V end was cut by 5 bases, the J end by 4 bases, with 15 bases between. The CDR3 length is 14 residues. CDR3 region: CASSPRTTTYEQYF. For the CDR3, the DNA is TGTGCCAGCAGCCCGCGGACCACAACATACGAGCAGTACTTC.

This rearrangement joins TRBV6-5 to TRBJ2-5; 15 bases line up with TRBD2. The CDR3 has 16 amino acids. V gave up 2 bases and J gave up 5 bases; unmatched junction bases: 3. Looked up from germline, CDR1 is MNHEY and CDR2 is SVGAGI. In DNA form, the CDR3 reads TGTGCCAGCAGTTACGGACTAGCGGGGGGGGTTGAGACCCAGTACTTC. It yields the protein CASSYGLAGGVETQYF.

V and J are TRBV11-2 and TRBJ1-5; TRBD1 might be the D (6 bases). Germline values: CDR1 SGHAT, CDR2 FQNNGV. The CDR3 is 16 residues long. The ends were cut back, 1 base at V and 5 bases at J, with 15 bases in the middle. The CDR3 spells CASSLGVGQGYQPQHF. The CDR3 DNA is TGTGCCAGCAGCTTAGGGGTAGGGCAGGGGTATCAGCCCCAGCATTTT.

This clone was seen only a few times. The V gene is TRBV5-6, the J gene TRBJ2-3, with D perhaps matching TRBD1 (6 bases). V gave up 1 base and J gave up 9 bases, with 6 bases separating them. CDR1 SGHDT and CDR2 YYEEEE come from the germline V gene. This CDR3 contains 11 residues. The CDR3 loop reads CASSLTGTQYF. For the CDR3, the DNA is TGTGCCAGCAGCTTGACAGGGACGCAGTATTTT.

CDR3 sequence (DNA): TGTGCCAGCAGCATAAGACAGGGGGCGGCCAACACTGAAGCTTTCTTT. Encoded protein: CASSIRQGAANTEAFF. The V gene is TRBV13, the J gene TRBJ1-1; 10 nucleotides align to TRBD1. CDR3 length equals 16 residues. CDR1 PRHDT and CDR2 FYEKMQ come from the germline V gene (reference sequence). With V trimmed by 5 bases and J by 2 bases, 8 bases remained unmatched. Variable domain in full (rest from reference TRBV13 and TRBJ1-1): AAGVIQSPRHLIKEKRETATLKCYPIPRHDTVYWYQQGPGQDPQFLISFYEKMQSDKGSIPDRFSAQQFSDYHSELNMSSLELGDSALYFCASSIRQGAANTEAFFGQGTRLTVV.

The chain carries TRBV10-1 and TRBJ2-1; D remains unclear. The V end was cut by 3 bases, the J end by 5 bases, with 2 bases between. Looked up from germline, CDR1 is WNHNN and CDR2 is SYGVQD (reference sequence). The CDR3 is 11 amino acids. CDR3 in DNA: TGCGCCAGCAGTGACAACAATGAGCAGTTCTTC. It is translated as CASSDNNEQFF.

The chain recombines TRBV7-9 with TRBJ2-5; D may match TRBD1 or TRBD2 (6 bases each). Trimming took 6 bases from V and 5 from J, leaving 13 bases between them. CDR3 size: 13 residues. Germline V gene data show CDR1 as SEHNR and CDR2 as FQNEAQ (reference sequence). The CDR3 protein is CASSWGAGETQYF. In nucleotides, the CDR3 is TGTGCCAGCAGTTGGGGGGCCGGGGAGACCCAGTACTTC. Combining the CDR3 with reference TRBV7-9 and TRBJ2-5 gives the whole variable domain DTGVSQNPRHKITKRGQNVTFRCDPISEHNRLYWYRQTLGQGPEFLTYFQNEAQLEKSRLLSDRFSAERPKGSFSTLEIQRTEQGDSAMYLCASSWGAGETQYFGPGTRLLVL.

The chain is built from TRBV5-1 and TRBJ2-6; TRBD1 matches at 7 bases. Germline CDR1 SGHRS, CDR2 YFSETQ. The ends lost 4 bases at V and 4 bases at J; junction bases unmatched: 8. This CDR3 contains 16 residues. The chain's CDR3 is CASSIGDSSGANVLTF. The CDR3 bases are TGCGCCAGCAGCATAGGGGACAGCTCCGGGGCCAACGTCCTGACTTTC.

This clone was counted a single time. The chain joins TRBV6-5 to TRBJ1-1; D unresolved. CDR3 length equals 15 residues. The V gene's germline CDR1 is MNHEY and CDR2 SVGAGI. V was trimmed by 0 bases and J by 0 bases, leaving 8 bases between them. The CDR3 reads CASSYSKQMNTEAFF. For the CDR3, the DNA is TGTGCCAGCAGTTACTCGAAACAGATGAACACTGAAGCTTTCTTT.

This chain uses TRBV27 with TRBJ1-1; 8 bases agree with TRBD1. This CDR3 region has 16 residues. V lost 2 bases to trimming and J lost 2 bases; unmatched junction nucleotides: 7. Germline V gives CDR1 MNHEY, CDR2 SMNVEV (reference sequence). CDR3 coding DNA: TGTGCCAGCAGTTTAGTCAGGGGGCTTAGTAACACTGAAGCTTTCTTT. Its protein is CASSLVRGLSNTEAFF.

The chain carries TRBV2 and TRBJ2-3, with D perhaps TRBD2 (7 bases). V was cut by 3 bases and J by 6 bases, with 16 bases left in between. The germline V gene has CDR1 SNHLY and CDR2 FYNNEI. The CDR3 contains 15 residues. CDR3 in amino acids: CASSDDGRGADTQYF. The CDR3 coding sequence is TGTGCCAGCAGTGACGATGGTCGGGGGGCGGATACGCAGTATTTT.

J is TRBJ2-1 and V is TRBV10-1, with TRBD1 matching over 10 bases. The CDR3 runs to 16 residues. The germline CDR1 and CDR2 sequences are WNHNN and SYGVQD (reference sequence). V dropped 0 bases and J dropped 4; count of bases not matched to a gene: 3. CDR3 loop: CASSESGGQGYNEQFF. Here the CDR3 DNA reads TGCGCCAGCAGTGAGTCTGGGGGACAGGGGTACAATGAGCAGTTCTTC.

The chain couples TRBV18 to TRBJ1-3, with a tentative D call TRBD1 (6 bases). This CDR3 has 16 residues. V lost 4 bases to trimming and J lost 0 bases, with 13 bases between them. The germline gives CDR1 KGHSH, CDR2 LQKENI. The CDR3 DNA reads TGTGCCAGCTCACGGCCGACAGGAATCTCTGGAAACACCATATATTTT. Translation gives CASSRPTGISGNTIYF.

The chain employs TRBV29-1 and TRBJ2-3; D perhaps matches TRBD1 (5 bases). V lost 5 bases and J 2 bases, leaving 20 bases between the germline ends. The germline V gene encodes CDR1 SQVTM and CDR2 ANQGSEA. The CDR3 has 16 amino acids. CDR3 protein: CSVPLEEGAYTDTQYF. The CDR3 coding sequence is TGCAGCGTTCCCCTAGAGGAAGGGGCTTACACAGATACGCAGTATTTT.

This clone appeared a few times. The CDR3 reads CASSMGQIQETQYF. CDR3 nucleotide sequence: TGTGCCAGTAGTATGGGACAGATCCAAGAGACCCAGTACTTC. V gene TRBV19 combines with J gene TRBJ2-5; 7 bases are shared with TRBD1. The junction had 2 bases not matched to a gene; V was cut back by 3 bases and J by 1 base. The germline gives CDR1 LNHDA, CDR2 SQIVND (reference sequence). The CDR3 has 14 residues.

This chain uses TRBV4-3 with TRBJ1-6, with 7 bases lining up with TRBD1. In germline, CDR1 is LGHNA, CDR2 YSLEER. CDR3 length: 15 residues. The V gene end was trimmed by 2 bases and the J gene end by 5 bases; junction bases not matched to a gene: 3. CDR3 nucleotide sequence: TGCGCCAGCAGCCAAAACAGGGGAAATAATTCACCCCTCCACTTT. Protein product: CASSQNRGNNSPLHF.